Listed here is a single T cell receptor (beta chain). Its antigen is not known. The source of the sample is a study of radiotherapy plus CTLA-4 blockade in lung cancer. This CDR3 is built from 14 residues. Looked up from germline, CDR1 is SGHTA and CDR2 is FQGNSA. With 0 bases removed from V and 3 bases from J, the gap between germline ends came to 8 bases. General study findings and limits: An expansion of tumor-derived TCR clones occurred in blood after radiotherapy plus ipilimumab.

Only in-frame clones appear in the TCRdb table, and some are missing; sequencing was by immunoSEQ multiplex PCR. The top ten clones hold 0.79% of a sample with approximately 77,000 clones, about 80% of them seen once. The origin of this receptor is a human donor with non-small cell lung cancer who had stable disease on radiotherapy plus ipilimumab. The rearrangement links TRBV7-2 to TRBJ2-5; unclear D gene. The sample in question was peripheral blood, obtained from a patient treated with radiotherapy plus ipilimumab. The CDR3 nucleotides are TGTGCCAGCAGCTTAGCGGGAAGCAAAGAGACCCAGTACTTC. Its translation is CASSLAGSKETQYF. The complete variable domain, with remaining parts taken from reference TRBV7-2 and TRBJ2-5, reads GAGVSQSPSNKVTEKGKDVELRCDPISGHTALYWYRQSLGQGLEFLIYFQGNSAPDKSGLPSDRFSAERTGGSVSTLTIQRTQQEDSAVYLCASSLAGSKETQYFGPGTRLLVL.